These T cell receptor beta chains were read from a single sample in a study of shared clonotypes between healthy human individuals. Some clones are missing from TCRdb's copy, which holds only in-frame ones; the method was immunoSEQ multiplex PCR. The table has millions of clones, 85% to 95% seen once. Sequencing input: naive CD4+ T cells sorted from blood. These receptors originate from a man between 18 and 35 years old in good health. Each CDR3 is given without its conserved first and last residue.

v_gene: TRBV5-4; j_gene: TRBJ2-1; CDR3aa: ASSTGLAGGTEQF
v_gene: TRBV30; j_gene: TRBJ2-3; CDR3aa: AWSVERSGIDTQY
v_gene: TRBV6-1; j_gene: TRBJ1-3; CDR3aa: ASSGRGRGNTIY
v_gene: TRBV2; j_gene: TRBJ2-1; CDR3aa: ASSPNLAGGYNEQF
v_gene: TRBV7-9; j_gene: TRBJ1-1; CDR3aa: ASSLGIVAEAF
v_gene: TRBV7-9; j_gene: TRBJ1-4; CDR3aa: ASSPTGVREKLF
v_gene: TRBV18; j_gene: TRBJ2-3; CDR3aa: ASSPTEAAGVHTDTQY
v_gene: TRBV4-1; j_gene: TRBJ2-7; CDR3aa: ASSQGGAGVWDEQY
v_gene: TRBV7-2; j_gene: TRBJ2-1; CDR3aa: ASSPGTSGNEQF
v_gene: TRBV30; j_gene: TRBJ2-1; CDR3aa: AWRQGISSYNEQF
v_gene: TRBV10-3; j_gene: TRBJ1-6; CDR3aa: AISPSPLTFKGGFDSPLH
v_gene: TRBV6-5; j_gene: TRBJ1-4; CDR3aa: ASSPWTGGREKLF
v_gene: TRBV10-2; j_gene: TRBJ2-7; CDR3aa: ASSAFLRERSYEQY
v_gene: TRBV30; j_gene: TRBJ2-7; CDR3aa: ATGRGYEQY
v_gene: TRBV27; j_gene: TRBJ2-1; CDR3aa: ASSNRGGVI
v_gene: TRBV5-1; j_gene: TRBJ2-7; CDR3aa: ASSFGQGLIYEQY
v_gene: TRBV5-4; j_gene: TRBJ1-1; CDR3aa: ASSRNTEAF
v_gene: TRBV5-1; j_gene: TRBJ2-7; CDR3aa: ASSLASGHYEQY
v_gene: TRBV5-1; j_gene: TRBJ2-3; CDR3aa: ASSSPGQGTDTQY
v_gene: TRBV5-1; j_gene: TRBJ1-3; CDR3aa: ASSFTGDPGNTIY
v_gene: TRBV30; j_gene: TRBJ2-7; CDR3aa: AWSLGQGYEQY
v_gene: TRBV5-4; j_gene: TRBJ1-1; CDR3aa: ASSLEQNTEAF
v_gene: TRBV19; j_gene: TRBJ2-7; CDR3aa: ASCLAGGSYEQY
v_gene: TRBV14; j_gene: TRBJ2-1; CDR3aa: ASSQGTSNEQF
v_gene: TRBV7-2; j_gene: TRBJ2-7; CDR3aa: ASSAVQGPIYEQY
v_gene: TRBV7-9; j_gene: TRBJ2-6; CDR3aa: ASSRHMYNSGANVLT
v_gene: TRBV4-1; j_gene: TRBJ2-1; CDR3aa: ASSQARQTSSYNEQF
v_gene: TRBV6-1; j_gene: TRBJ1-1; CDR3aa: ASITGLISTEAF
v_gene: TRBV4-1; j_gene: TRBJ1-1; CDR3aa: ASSHPAVNTEAF
v_gene: TRBV6-1; j_gene: TRBJ1-3; CDR3aa: ASRRTGGIGNTIY
v_gene: TRBV4-1; j_gene: TRBJ2-5; CDR3aa: ASSPGLAGGGQETQY
v_gene: TRBV5-4; j_gene: TRBJ1-2; CDR3aa: ASSRTGRFYGYT
v_gene: TRBV11-2; j_gene: TRBJ1-3; CDR3aa: ASSLVDSGNTIY
v_gene: TRBV4-1; j_gene: TRBJ2-3; CDR3aa: ASSSPGTSRADTQY
v_gene: TRBV6-5; j_gene: TRBJ2-7; CDR3aa: ASTITAGASYEQY
v_gene: TRBV27; j_gene: TRBJ1-1; CDR3aa: ASSWSAPVNTEAF
v_gene: TRBV9; j_gene: TRBJ1-1; CDR3aa: ASTTGRDTEAF
v_gene: TRBV6-1; j_gene: TRBJ2-7; CDR3aa: ASSEAGTSGREQY
v_gene: TRBV7-9; j_gene: TRBJ1-6; CDR3aa: ASSLGRDNSPLH
v_gene: TRBV7-9; j_gene: TRBJ1-2; CDR3aa: ASTRSDRDNYT
v_gene: TRBV5-1; j_gene: TRBJ2-1; CDR3aa: ASNKQGNEQF
v_gene: TRBV28; j_gene: TRBJ2-7; CDR3aa: ASRRSGGVYEQY
v_gene: TRBV5-1; j_gene: TRBJ2-7; CDR3aa: ASSPRTGATYEQY